Given below is one TCR beta chain in context. The antigen is undetermined. Trimming took 5 bases from V and 4 from J; bases not matched to a gene: 11. This CDR3 is 16 amino acids long. Germline CDR1 is KGHSH and CDR2 is LQKENI. TCRdb keeps only in-frame clones here, not all; method: immunoSEQ multiplex PCR. The data show under 200,000 clones, 84% seen once. The sample comes from a study of cytotoxic CD8 clonotypes in ibrutinib-treated CLL. Study-wide context: It was after a median about twelve months of treatment, range 6 to 36, that response samples were taken.

Libraries of TCR beta were made from about 2.2 micrograms of genomic DNA that came from cryopreserved PBMCs. Findings and caveats of the study: Clonality, elevated at ibrutinib response, dropped back toward baseline at progression. A difference in sampling times existed between sustained-remission and progressing patients.

The material was PBMCs, obtained after 24 months of ibrutinib treatment. The chain recombines TRBV18 with TRBJ1-2; 9 bases are a match to TRBD1. The TCR sequence derives from a human donor with chronic lymphocytic leukemia. The CDR3 nucleotides are TGTGCCAGCTCATCTCAAAGGGGACAGGGAGGCTATGGCTACACCTTC. This sequence encodes CASSSQRGQGGYGYTF.